Here is one TCR beta chain with its context. This CDR3 has 12 residues. V was cut by 4 bases and J by 13 bases, with 14 bases left in between. Germline values: CDR1 MGHRA, CDR2 YSYEKL. This specimen comes from a study of shared clonotypes between healthy human individuals. This table comes from immunoSEQ multiplex PCR, and its TCRdb copy is limited to in-frame clones, with some not included. The sample contains about 2.4 million clones, approximately 94% of which appear only once. This TCR was sampled from a man younger than 35 in good health. Some clones in this sample may be carry-over from other donors' samples. The chain has TRBV4-1 and TRBJ2-1; no firm D call. The sequencing sample was made of naive CD4+ T cells from PBMCs. The subset was: CD45RA+ positively selected. The CDR3 is CASSLPGSYQFF. CDR3 DNA sequence: TGCGCCAGCAGCCTTCCAGGTTCGTATCAGTTCTTC.